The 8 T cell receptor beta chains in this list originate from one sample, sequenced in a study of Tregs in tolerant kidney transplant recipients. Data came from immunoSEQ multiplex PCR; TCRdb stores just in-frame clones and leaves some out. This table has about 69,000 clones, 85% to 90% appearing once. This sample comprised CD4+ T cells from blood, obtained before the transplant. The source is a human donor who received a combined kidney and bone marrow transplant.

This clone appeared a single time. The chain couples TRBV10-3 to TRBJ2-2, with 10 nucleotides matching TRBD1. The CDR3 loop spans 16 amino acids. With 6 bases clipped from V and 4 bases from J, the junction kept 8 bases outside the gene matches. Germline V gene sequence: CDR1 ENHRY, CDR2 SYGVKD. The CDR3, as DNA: TGTGCCATCAGCGGTAGTGGACAGGGGGGCACCGGGGAGCTGTTTTTT. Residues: CAISGSGQGGTGELFF.

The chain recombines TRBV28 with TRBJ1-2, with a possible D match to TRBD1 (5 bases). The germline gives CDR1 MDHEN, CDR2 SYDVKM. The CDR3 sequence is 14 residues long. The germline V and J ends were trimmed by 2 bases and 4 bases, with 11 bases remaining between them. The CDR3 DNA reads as TGTGCCAGCAGTTTAGGGGGGGGAGGCTATGGCTACACCTTC. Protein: CASSLGGGGYGYTF.

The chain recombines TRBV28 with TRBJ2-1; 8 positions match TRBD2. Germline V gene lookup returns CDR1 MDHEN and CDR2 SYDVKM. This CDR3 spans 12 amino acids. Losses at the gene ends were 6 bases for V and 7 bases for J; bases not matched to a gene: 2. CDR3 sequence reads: CASSIAGNEQFF. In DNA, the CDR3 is TGTGCCAGCAGCATAGCGGGGAATGAGCAGTTCTTC. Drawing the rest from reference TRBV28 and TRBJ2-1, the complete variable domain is DVKVTQSSRYLVKRTGEKVFLECVQDMDHENMFWYRQDPGLGLRLIYFSYDVKMKEKGDIPEGYSVSREKKERFSLILESASTNQTSMYLCASSIAGNEQFFGPGTRLTVL.

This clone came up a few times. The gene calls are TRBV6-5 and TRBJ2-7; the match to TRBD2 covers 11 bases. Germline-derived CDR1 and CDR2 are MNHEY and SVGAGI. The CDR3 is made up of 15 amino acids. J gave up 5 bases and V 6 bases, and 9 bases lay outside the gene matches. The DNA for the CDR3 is TGTGCCAGCAGCCAAACTAGCGGGAGTCTCCACGAGCAGTACTTC. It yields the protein CASSQTSGSLHEQYF.

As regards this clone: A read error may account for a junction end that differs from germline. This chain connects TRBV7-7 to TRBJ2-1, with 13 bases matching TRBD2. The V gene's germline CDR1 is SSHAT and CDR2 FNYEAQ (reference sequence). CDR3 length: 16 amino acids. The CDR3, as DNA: TGTGCTAGCAGCTTCGGACTAGCGGGAGAAGAGGGGGAGCAGTTCTTC. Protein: CASSFGLAGEEGEQFF.

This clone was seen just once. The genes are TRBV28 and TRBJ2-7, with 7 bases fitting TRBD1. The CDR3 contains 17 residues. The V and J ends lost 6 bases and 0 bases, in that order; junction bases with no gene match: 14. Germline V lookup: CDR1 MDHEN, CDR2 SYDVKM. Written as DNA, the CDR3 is TGTGCCAGCAGCCCACCGGCGGACAGGTTCTACTCCTACGAGCAGTACTTC. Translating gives CASSPPADRFYSYEQYF.

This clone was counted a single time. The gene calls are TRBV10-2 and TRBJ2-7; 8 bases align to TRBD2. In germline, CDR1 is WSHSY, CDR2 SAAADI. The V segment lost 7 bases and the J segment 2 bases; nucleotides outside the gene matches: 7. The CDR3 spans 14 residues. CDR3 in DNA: TGCGCCAGCACCCGTAGCGGGATGACCTACGAGCAGTACTTC. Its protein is CASTRSGMTYEQYF.

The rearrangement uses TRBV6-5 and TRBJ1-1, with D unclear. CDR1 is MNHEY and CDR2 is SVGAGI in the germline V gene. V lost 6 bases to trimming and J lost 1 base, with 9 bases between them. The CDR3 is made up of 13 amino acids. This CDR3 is CASSPRENTEAFF. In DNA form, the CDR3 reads TGTGCCAGCAGCCCACGGGAGAACACTGAAGCTTTCTTT.